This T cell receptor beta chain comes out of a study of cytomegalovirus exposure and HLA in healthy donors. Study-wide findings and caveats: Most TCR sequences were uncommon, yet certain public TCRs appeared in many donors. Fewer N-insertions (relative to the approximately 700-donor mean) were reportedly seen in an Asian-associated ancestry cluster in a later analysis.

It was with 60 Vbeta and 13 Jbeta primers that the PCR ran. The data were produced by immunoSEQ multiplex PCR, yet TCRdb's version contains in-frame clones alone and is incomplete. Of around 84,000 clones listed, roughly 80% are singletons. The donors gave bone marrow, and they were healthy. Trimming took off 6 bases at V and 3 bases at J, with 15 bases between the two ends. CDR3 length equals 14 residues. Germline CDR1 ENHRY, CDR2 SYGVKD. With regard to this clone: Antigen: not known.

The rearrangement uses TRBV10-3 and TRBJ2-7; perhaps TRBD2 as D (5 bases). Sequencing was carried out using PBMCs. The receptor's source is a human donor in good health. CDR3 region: CAIRQDLGVYEQYF. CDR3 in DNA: TGTGCCATCAGGCAGGATCTCGGGGTCTACGAGCAGTACTTC.